These 30 T cell receptor beta chains were all obtained from the same sample, sequenced in a study of shared clonotypes between healthy human individuals. The method was immunoSEQ multiplex PCR; TCRdb's version includes in-frame clones alone and lacks a portion of them. The table shows 550,000 to 850,000 clones, with about 74% occurring only once. Sequenced material: memory CD4+ T cells sorted from blood. Subset here: CD45RA-negative fraction. Every receptor here comes from a woman in her twenties or thirties in good health.

V usage is TRBV7-9 and J usage is TRBJ2-1, with TRBD2 matching over 8 bases. Germline V gene data show CDR1 as SEHNR and CDR2 as FQNEAQ (reference sequence). CDR3 length: 18 amino acids. V lost 4 bases to trimming and J lost 0 bases; unmatched junction nucleotides: 11. DNA for the CDR3: TGTGCCAGCAGCTCTTGGCTAGCGGGTGGAAGCTCCTACAATGAGCAGTTCTTC. Translated: CASSSWLAGGSSYNEQFF.

V and J are TRBV5-1 and TRBJ1-2; tentative D call: TRBD1 (5 bases). CDR1 is SGHRS, CDR2 YFSETQ, per germline. Trimming removed 4 bases from V and 6 bases from J, with 13 bases in between. The CDR3 has 13 residues. The CDR3 DNA is TGCGCCAGCAGCGACTCTCCCAGGGATGGCTACACCTTC. It is translated as CASSDSPRDGYTF.

V gene TRBV2 combines with J gene TRBJ2-2; D may correspond to TRBD1 or TRBD2 (5 bases each). V was trimmed by 6 bases and J by 2 bases, leaving 13 bases between them. This CDR3 has 15 residues. Germline loops: CDR1 SNHLY, CDR2 FYNNEI. The CDR3 DNA follows: TGTGCCAGCAGAGCCGGGACCTACAACACCGGGGAGCTGTTTTTT. Its translation is CASRAGTYNTGELFF.

This clone was counted a few times. The chain couples TRBV5-1 to TRBJ2-5; the D is unclear. Germline V lookup: CDR1 SGHRS, CDR2 YFSETQ. The CDR3 extends over 14 amino acids. Deletions cut 0 bases from V and 8 bases from J, with 14 bases between. The CDR3 DNA reads TGCGCCAGCAGCTTGGGGACGGCTAAGAACACCCAGTACTTC. Translated: CASSLGTAKNTQYF.

The chain is built from TRBV29-1 and TRBJ2-1; 7 positions agree with TRBD2. The CDR3 sequence is 11 residues long. The V gene end was trimmed by 6 bases and the J gene end by 7 bases; junction bases not matched to a gene: 3. The germline gives CDR1 SQVTM, CDR2 ANQGSEA. The CDR3 loop reads CSVGAGNEQFF. The DNA of the CDR3 is TGCAGCGTCGGAGCGGGGAATGAGCAGTTCTTC.

This chain connects TRBV4-2 to TRBJ2-7, with TRBD1 as a possible D gene (7 bases). The CDR3 runs to 15 residues. Between the trimmed V and J ends, which lost 0 bases and 2 bases, there was a span of 11 bases. CDR1 LGHNA and CDR2 YNFKEQ come from the germline V gene. CDR3: CASSQDGGGTYEQYF. In DNA form, the CDR3 reads TGTGCCAGCAGCCAAGATGGAGGGGGCACCTACGAGCAGTACTTC.

This clone was seen a single time. This chain's CDR3 is CASQGTVYGYTF. The CDR3 DNA reads TGTGCCAGCCAAGGGACAGTCTATGGCTACACCTTC. The chain is built from TRBV28 and TRBJ1-2, with 7 bases matching TRBD1. The CDR3 contains 12 residues. With 8 bases clipped from V and 4 bases from J, the junction kept 4 bases outside the gene matches. Looked up from germline, CDR1 is MDHEN and CDR2 is SYDVKM.

This clone was seen once. This sequence joins TRBV19 and TRBJ1-1; possibly TRBD1 for D (6 bases). Germline V gene sequence: CDR1 LNHDA, CDR2 SQIVND (reference sequence). Trimming cost V 4 bases and J 3 bases, with 12 bases left between them. The CDR3 totals 14 residues. CDR3 protein: CASSTGTPDTEAFF. Written as DNA, the CDR3 is TGTGCCAGTAGTACGGGGACACCGGACACTGAAGCTTTCTTT.

The chain couples TRBV5-1 to TRBJ1-1, with D uncertain. Germline CDR1 SGHRS, CDR2 YFSETQ. The CDR3 length is 13 residues. V dropped 5 bases and J dropped 1 base, with 9 bases sitting between them. The DNA of the CDR3 is TGCGCCAGCAGGTGGCAGCCGAACACTGAAGCTTTCTTT. This codes for CASRWQPNTEAFF.

The rearrangement links TRBV10-2 to TRBJ2-5, with 14 bases matching TRBD2. The CDR3 totals 16 residues. Germline CDR1 reads WSHSY; CDR2 reads SAAADI. With 5 bases clipped from V and 4 bases from J, the junction kept 6 bases outside the gene matches. In nucleotides, the CDR3 is TGCGCCAGCAGTCAGGTGGGACTAGCGGGAGCAGAGACCCAGTACTTC. This codes for CASSQVGLAGAETQYF.

This chain links TRBV19 with TRBJ2-1; 9 positions agree with TRBD2. Trimming took 5 bases from V and 8 from J; bases not matched to a gene: 10. The CDR3 has 15 residues. Looked up from germline, CDR1 is LNHDA and CDR2 is SQIVND (reference sequence). CDR3 DNA: TGTGCCAGTAGTTGGCGGGAGGGCCGCAAGGATGAGCAGTTCTTC. Translation gives CASSWREGRKDEQFF.

This sequence joins TRBV7-8 and TRBJ1-3; perhaps TRBD1 as D (5 bases). Germline CDR1 reads SGHVS; CDR2 reads FQNEAQ. The CDR3 spans 14 residues. V lost 3 bases to trimming and J lost 4 bases, with 10 bases between them. As DNA, the CDR3 is TGTGCCAGCAGCTTGAGGGGAACAGGAAACACCATATATTTT. It encodes CASSLRGTGNTIYF.

CDR3 DNA sequence: TGTGCCAGCAGCTTAGGTCTAGCGGGAGCTCGTGAGCAGTACTTC. Amino acids: CASSLGLAGAREQYF. The chain recombines TRBV11-1 with TRBJ2-5; TRBD2 matches at 10 bases. Unmatched junction bases numbered 10, after V lost 1 base and J lost 11 bases. The germline gives CDR1 SGHAT, CDR2 FQDESV (reference sequence). The CDR3 extends over 15 amino acids.

Remarks on this clone: A read error may explain this, as a much larger clone is one base away. The chain has TRBV7-8 and TRBJ1-2; possible D gene TRBD1, 5 bases. The CDR3 totals 13 residues. V was clipped by 3 bases and J by 2 bases, with 7 bases between them. Germline lookup yields CDR1 SGHVS and CDR2 FQNEAQ. The DNA of the CDR3 is TGTGCCAGCAGCTTCGACAGAAACTATGGCTACACCTTC. It codes for CASSFDRNYGYTF.

V gene TRBV6-1 combines with J gene TRBJ1-1, with no clear D. Trimming shortened V by 7 bases and J by 0 bases, and 9 bases separated the two germline ends. Germline CDR1 is MNHNS and CDR2 is SASEGT. There are 13 residues in the CDR3. CDR3 coding DNA: TGTGCCAGCACCCTCGGATTGAACACTGAAGCTTTCTTT. This encodes CASTLGLNTEAFF.

The chain employs TRBV6-1 and TRBJ2-7; perhaps TRBD1 as D (6 bases). V dropped 7 bases and J dropped 0 bases, with 13 bases sitting between them. Germline values: CDR1 MNHNS, CDR2 SASEGT. The CDR3 length is 14 residues. DNA of the CDR3: TGTGCCAGCAATGGGGGCTCCAGCTCCTACGAGCAGTACTTC. Amino acids: CASNGGSSSYEQYF.

This chain connects TRBV19 to TRBJ2-2; D remains unclear. CDR1 is LNHDA and CDR2 is SQIVND in the germline V gene (reference sequence). This CDR3 has 13 amino acids. Trimming cost V 7 bases and J 7 bases, with 13 bases left between them. The CDR3 sequence is CASKPGLHGELFF. CDR3 coding DNA: TGTGCCAGTAAACCGGGCTTGCACGGGGAGCTGTTTTTT.

This clone is a singleton in its sample. The chain links TRBV12-5 to TRBJ1-1; the D gene is possibly TRBD1 (5 bases). This CDR3 is built from 16 residues. V was cut by 1 base and J by 1 base, with 13 bases left in between. Germline V gene lookup returns CDR1 LGHNT and CDR2 FRNRAP. The CDR3, as DNA: TGTGCTAGTGGTTTGGCACGGGGGGGAGGGAACACTGAAGCTTTCTTT. It encodes CASGLARGGGNTEAFF.

The chain couples TRBV27 to TRBJ2-3; no clear D gene. Between the trimmed V and J ends, which lost 10 bases and 0 bases, there was a span of 14 bases. The CDR3 runs 14 residues. Germline loops: CDR1 MNHEY, CDR2 SMNVEV (reference sequence). CDR3 in amino acids: CATKTKVSTDTQYF. DNA for the CDR3: TGTGCCACCAAAACAAAAGTAAGCACAGATACGCAGTATTTT.

The chain combines TRBV28 with TRBJ2-7; TRBD1 matches at 11 bases. There are 17 residues in the CDR3. Germline V gene sequence: CDR1 MDHEN, CDR2 SYDVKM. V was pared by 2 bases and J by 3 bases, with 9 bases of the junction left unmatched. CDR3 DNA sequence: TGTGCCAGCAGTTTAAAGCTGGGACAGGGGGTTAACTACGAGCAGTACTTC. Amino acid sequence: CASSLKLGQGVNYEQYF.

This sequence joins TRBV29-1 and TRBJ1-1, with unresolved D. Germline loops: CDR1 SQVTM, CDR2 ANQGSEA. V was trimmed by 4 bases and J by 0 bases, leaving 9 bases between them. This CDR3 region has 13 residues. CDR3 DNA: TGCAGCGTTGCGAGCGACTTGAACACTGAAGCTTTCTTT. Translation gives CSVASDLNTEAFF.

This clone was observed once. The gene calls are TRBV6-5 and TRBJ2-2; 7 bases align to TRBD1. Germline loops: CDR1 MNHEY, CDR2 SVGAGI. This CDR3 comprises 15 residues. Trimming cost V 0 bases and J 6 bases; bases outside gene matches: 4. CDR3 DNA sequence: TGTGCCAGCAGTTACTCGGGACAGTTCGCCGGGGAGCTGTTTTTT. Its protein is CASSYSGQFAGELFF.

The V call is TRBV11-2, the J call TRBJ2-7; D is uncertain. CDR3 length: 14 amino acids. Between the trimmed V and J ends, which lost 5 bases and 2 bases, there was a span of 13 bases. Germline lookup yields CDR1 SGHAT and CDR2 FQNNGV. The CDR3 DNA reads TGTGCCAGCAGCAAAGCCCCTAGGACCTACGAGCAGTACTTC. This encodes CASSKAPRTYEQYF.

This chain uses TRBV28 with TRBJ1-2; D remains ambiguous. Deletions cut 5 bases from V and 2 bases from J, with 9 bases between. CDR3 size: 13 residues. Per the germline V gene, CDR1 is MDHEN and CDR2 is SYDVKM. CDR3 bases: TGTGCCAGCAGTGGTAACCCCAACTATGGCTACACCTTC. Its translation is CASSGNPNYGYTF.

The V and J genes are TRBV7-9 and TRBJ2-3, with TRBD2 matching 7 bases. Trimming took 0 bases from V and 0 from J; bases not matched to a gene: 3. Germline-derived CDR1 and CDR2 are SEHNR and FQNEAQ (reference sequence). The CDR3 has 16 amino acids. The CDR3 here is CASSLARAGSTDTQYF. DNA for the CDR3: TGTGCCAGCAGCTTAGCGCGAGCGGGGAGCACAGATACGCAGTATTTT.

This chain connects TRBV27 to TRBJ2-3; D not resolved. Trimming shortened V by 0 bases and J by 5 bases, and 6 bases separated the two germline ends. Germline values: CDR1 MNHEY, CDR2 SMNVEV (reference sequence). This CDR3 is 13 amino acids long. The CDR3 DNA reads as TGTGCCAGCAGTTTATCGTGGGGAGATACGCAGTATTTT. Residues: CASSLSWGDTQYF.

As for this clone: Other DNA sequences of this sample code for an identical CDR3. The chain carries TRBV5-1 and TRBJ2-7; D is perhaps TRBD2 (5 bases). Per germline, CDR1 SGHRS and CDR2 YFSETQ. The V end lost 4 bases, the J end lost 3 bases, and 5 bases lay between the germline ends. There are 11 residues in the CDR3. CDR3 in amino acids: CASSDYYEQYF. CDR3 in DNA: TGCGCCAGCAGCGACTACTACGAGCAGTACTTC.

The CDR3 reads CASTFRAPGEQYF. The DNA of the CDR3 is TGTGCCAGCACCTTCAGGGCCCCAGGGGAGCAGTACTTC. This sequence joins TRBV2 and TRBJ2-7; TRBD1 might be the D (5 bases). The CDR3 contains 13 residues. Germline V gene sequence: CDR1 SNHLY, CDR2 FYNNEI. The V gene lost 7 bases and the J gene lost 7 bases, with 17 bases spanning the gap.

This clone was picked up many times. V usage is TRBV18 and J usage is TRBJ2-1, with D uncertain. The V end was cut by 2 bases, the J end by 10 bases, with 12 bases between. From germline, CDR1 is KGHSH and CDR2 LQKENI. This CDR3 contains 13 residues. CDR3 protein: CASSPNPGPEQFF. The CDR3 nucleotides read TGTGCCAGCTCACCAAATCCTGGACCGGAGCAGTTCTTC.

This clone was observed once. The CDR3 loop is CASSLAAGSSYEQYF. CDR3 bases: TGCGCCAGCAGCTTGGCGGCGGGAAGCTCCTACGAGCAGTACTTC. This rearrangement joins TRBV5-1 to TRBJ2-7; tentatively, D is TRBD2 (6 bases). Germline CDR1 SGHRS, CDR2 YFSETQ. The CDR3 consists of 15 residues. V was shortened by 0 bases and J by 0 bases, with 10 bases between the two germline ends.